These T cell receptor beta chains were read from a single sample in a study of blood T cell repertoires in COVID-19. Profiling relied on immunoSEQ multiplex PCR, and the TCRdb table lists in-frame clones only, not all of them. The sample yields 350,000 to 400,000 clones, around 87% seen once. Sequencing was performed on PBMCs or T cells enriched from blood (not recorded which). Source of these receptors: a man aged 40-55 years in a cohort exposed to, infected with or recovered from COVID-19 (not recorded which). CDR3s include the opening cysteine and the closing phenylalanine or tryptophan.

J,length,V,CDR3
TRBJ2-5,17,TRBV5-1,CASSPLGASGSFETQYF
TRBJ1-1,16,TRBV18,CASSPRQGRSNTEAFF
TRBJ1-5,15,TRBV30,CAWSVGRGRNQPQHF
TRBJ1-3,16,TRBV10-3,CAISTDRGFSGNTIYF
TRBJ1-2,14,TRBV4-1,CASSQRDRGDGYTF
TRBJ2-3,15,TRBV5-1,CASSLVGSGTDTQYF
TRBJ1-1,17,TRBV27,CASSFQGPGRFGTEAFF
TRBJ2-7,14,TRBV6-5,CASYSNTRVNEQYF
TRBJ1-2,13,TRBV5-1,CASSPEANYGYTF
TRBJ2-6,18,TRBV7-3,CASSLSAGPSSGANVLTF
TRBJ2-7,16,TRBV5-4,CASSSRAGSTSYEQYF
TRBJ1-6,12,TRBV11-2,CASSLELGSLHF
TRBJ1-2,15,TRBV6-6,CASSYSKGTGWGYTF
TRBJ2-7,13,TRBV7-3,CASSFTASYEQYF
TRBJ1-1,14,TRBV30,CAWRGQVMNTEAFF
TRBJ1-1,14,TRBV10-1,CASRRTEKNTEAFF
TRBJ2-6,17,TRBV25-1,CASSRAGGTSGANVLTF
TRBJ1-5,16,TRBV12-5,CASGLVWTGYNQPQHF
TRBJ1-2,13,TRBV10-3,CAISPDRGYGYTF
TRBJ1-4,15,TRBV7-9,CASSVPGAPNEKLFF
TRBJ2-3,18,TRBV24-1,CATSDTSGTSKTTDTQYF
TRBJ1-1,13,TRBV19,CASSVGGRTEAFF
TRBJ2-7,15,TRBV30,CAWTNGQGSSYEQYF
TRBJ1-3,15,TRBV19,CASSANPGSGNTIYF
TRBJ1-4,16,TRBV19,CASSYPKGQFNEKLFF
TRBJ1-1,11,TRBV6-5,CATELGTEAFF
TRBJ2-3,14,TRBV25-1,CASRRGQFPDTQYF
TRBJ2-3,17,TRBV7-6,CASSPAPQRDHTDTQYF
TRBJ2-7,16,TRBV4-1,CASSQGPDRERNEQYF
TRBJ2-1,15,TRBV3-1/TRBV3-2,CASTTNGNSYNEQFF
TRBJ2-7,15,TRBV5-1,CASSLAPAGIYEQYF
TRBJ2-2,14,TRBV7-3,CASSLRGNTGELFF
TRBJ2-1,15,TRBV6-1,CASSEVSGRVGEQFF
TRBJ1-3,17,TRBV30,CAWSVRGQGLAGNTIYF
TRBJ2-5,15,TRBV6-5,CASSPRSAGKETQYF
TRBJ2-1,14,TRBV27,CASSSSGERNEQFF
TRBJ2-1,15,TRBV10-3,CAISAGGRAGNEQFF
TRBJ2-7,15,TRBV18,CASSPASGRGHEQYF
TRBJ2-7,13,TRBV10-1,CASSERLPPEQYF
TRBJ2-1,14,TRBV5-1,CASSLEGSYNEQFF
TRBJ2-5,16,TRBV5-6,CASSLGPGQGAKTQYF
TRBJ2-1,15,TRBV5-8,CASSSGTSGGNEQFF
TRBJ2-2,14,TRBV9,CASSPHRGTGELFF